This TCR beta chain was captured by sequencing in a study of CD8 T cells in Susac syndrome (dated by TCRdb to about 2019). With regard to the full study: Whether CD8+ T cell activation and differentiation in Susac syndrome was antigen driven was tested using repertoire sequencing.

Peripheral blood CD8+ and CD4+ T cells from healthy donors, Susac syndrome patients and multiple sclerosis patients were profiled using high-throughput TCR beta sequencing. The multiple sclerosis controls were treatment-naive patients whose relapsing-remitting disease, either stable or active, fulfilled the revised McDonald criteria. CD8+ TEMRA cells were enriched by FACS, while bulk CD8+ and CD4+ T cells were purified by magnetic negative isolation. Blood was collected in EDTA tubes and processed within 24 hours, with PBMCs isolated through density gradient centrifugation. PBMCs destined for TCR sequencing were cryopreserved in liquid nitrogen and later thawed in a 37 °C water bath. Purity of sorted or isolated CD4+, CD8+ and CD8+ TEMRA cells was at least 90%. From the cysteine up to the phenylalanine, the CDR3 has a length of 14 residues. Just the 42-base CDR3 DNA is kept, in frame starting at base 1. V and J are truncated by 2 bases and 1 base respectively, leaving an intervening sequence of 9 bases. CDR1 and CDR2 are read off the germline V gene as SGHRS and YFSETQ.

In its sample, this clonotype was seen once. This receptor's antigen is unknown. No base quality values were provided; no much bigger clone lies one nucleotide off. One read gives only weak evidence. Overall results and qualifications from the work: The number of individuals in the TCR sequencing and HLA analysis was recognized as being relatively small.

RNA was extracted using the RNeasy kit, and about 0.5 to 1 ug of the RNA was reverse transcribed with random hexamers. The immunoSEQ multiplex PCR assay, covering 54 Vbeta and 13 Jbeta segments, was used to amplify TCR beta CDR3 regions. To correct PCR amplification bias, a synthetic template baseline was used for both primer optimization and computational correction. As for the original processing: Reads were annotated to V, D and J genes according to IMGT and were analyzed with immunoSEQ Analyzer, with only productive sequences retained. To calculate clonality, Shannon entropy was normalized by log2 of the number of productive unique sequences and then subtracted from one. For each patient and control, public and private clones were evaluated within the 100 most prevalent clones. Clones were defined as Susac-specific if absent from the healthy and MS cohorts, from 1052 published viral clones and from other ImmuneACCESS disease sequences. In TCRdb, the public reads were trimmed at Q25 with fastp and aligned with MiXCR, with productive beta chains retained. Every distinct CDR3 protein forms one entry, paired with its most common genes and DNA. What appears here as the V and J calls and clone size reflects TCRdb's work, not the paper's. The sample data list about 150,000 distinct CDR3 sequences, and 93% of these were observed just once. Jointly, the top ten make up approximately 0.094% of the sample.

The sample taken for sequencing was CD4+ T cells from PBMCs. This clonotype was obtained from a human donor with multiple sclerosis. The chain is encoded by TRBV5-1 joined to TRBJ1-1, with the D gene not clear enough to name. The CDR3 loop reads CASSLSRWNTEAFF. In nucleotides, the sequence is TGCGCCAGCAGCTTAAGCAGGTGGAACACTGAAGCTTTCTTT.